The 5 T cell receptor beta chains below all came from one sample that was sequenced in a study of blood T cell repertoires in COVID-19. Here immunoSEQ multiplex PCR was the method, and the copy in TCRdb shows in-frame clones only, minus some. The table has more than 350,000 clones, about 83% seen once. Sequencing was done on a sample of PBMCs or T cells enriched from blood (not recorded which). These receptors all stem from a woman in her 50s who had recovered from COVID-19.

This sequence joins TRBV27 and TRBJ1-5; 11 nucleotides match TRBD1. The ends lost 3 bases at V and 7 bases at J; junction bases unmatched: 5. Germline lookup yields CDR1 MNHEY and CDR2 SMNVEV (reference sequence). CDR3 length: 15 amino acids. CDR3 protein: CASSLGQGVGQPQHF. CDR3 DNA: TGTGCCAGCAGTTTGGGACAGGGGGTTGGACAGCCCCAGCATTTT.

The V gene is TRBV7-2, the J gene TRBJ2-3, with D possibly matching TRBD2 (6 bases). This CDR3 has 13 amino acids. With 0 bases removed from V and 9 bases from J, the gap between germline ends came to 10 bases. The germline V gene encodes CDR1 SGHTA and CDR2 FQGNSA. CDR3 residues: CASSLAGEATQYF. The CDR3 DNA sequence: TGTGCCAGCAGCTTAGCGGGGGAGGCGACGCAGTATTTT.

The chain employs TRBV18 and TRBJ1-1; D ambiguous. Trimming left V 6 bases short and J 4 bases short, with 15 bases between. Germline V lookup: CDR1 KGHSH, CDR2 LQKENI. This CDR3 region has 14 residues. As DNA, the CDR3 is TGTGCCAGCTCCCTCAGCGAGGTAGGCACTGAAGCTTTCTTT. It codes for CASSLSEVGTEAFF.

This clone showed up just once. This chain links TRBV5-4 with TRBJ2-2; D gene unclear. The CDR3 has 11 residues. The germline gives CDR1 SGHNT, CDR2 YYREEE (reference sequence). The V end lost 7 bases, the J end lost 7 bases, and 8 bases lay between the germline ends. The CDR3 loop reads CASHSIGELFF. In nucleotides, the CDR3 is TGTGCCAGCCATAGTATCGGGGAGCTGTTTTTT.

In its sample, this clone was seen a few times. The rearrangement uses TRBV3-1 (or the pseudogene TRBV3-2) and TRBJ1-1; D gene unclear. The V end lost 3 bases, the J end lost 4 bases, and 3 bases lay between the germline ends. There are 11 residues in the CDR3. CDR1 LGHDT and CDR2 YNNKEL come from the germline V gene (reference sequence). The CDR3 coding sequence is TGTGCCAGCAGCCAGAGCACTGAAGCTTTCTTT. Translated: CASSQSTEAFF.